The entry below describes one T cell receptor beta chain. Its antigen is currently unknown. Germline CDR1 MNHNY, CDR2 SVGAGI (reference sequence). This CDR3 has 13 amino acids. J gave up 5 bases and V 6 bases, and 3 bases lay outside the gene matches. The data were obtained in a study of blood T cells in healthy people across ages. PBMCs, at least 7 million per sample, were isolated. The second PCR ran roughly 6 to 11 cycles with a sample-barcoded 5' primer and J-beta primers. TCRdb reanalysed the 5' RACE reads using MiXCR and keeps one entry per CDR3 protein. The repertoire has about 590,000 distinct CDR3 sequences, approximately 30% of them found once; the top ten carry about 15%. Study conclusions and caveats: Unsorted PBMC material precluded a definitive naive versus antigen-experienced comparison.

Sequencing was performed on blood. This clonotype was sampled from a woman aged 80 or over in good health. V gene TRBV6-6 combines with J gene TRBJ2-2; 7 nucleotides align to TRBD1. In DNA form, the CDR3 reads TGTGCCAGCAGGGACAGGTGGACCGGGGAGCTGTTTTTT. This sequence encodes CASRDRWTGELFF.